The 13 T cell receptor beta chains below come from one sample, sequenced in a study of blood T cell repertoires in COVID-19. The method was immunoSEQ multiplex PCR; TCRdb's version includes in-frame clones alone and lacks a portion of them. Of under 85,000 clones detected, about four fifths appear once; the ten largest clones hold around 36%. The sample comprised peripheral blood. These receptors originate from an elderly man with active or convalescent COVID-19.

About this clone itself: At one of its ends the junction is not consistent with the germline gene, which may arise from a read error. This chain's CDR3 is CASSPGLAGNIGELFF. As DNA, the CDR3 is TGTGCCAGCAGTCCCGGACTAGCGGGAAACATCGGGGAGCTGTTTTTT. This rearrangement joins TRBV6-2 or TRBV6-3 to TRBJ2-2, with 12 bases fitting TRBD2. Germline CDR1 and CDR2: MNHEY and SVGEGT. There are 16 residues in the CDR3.

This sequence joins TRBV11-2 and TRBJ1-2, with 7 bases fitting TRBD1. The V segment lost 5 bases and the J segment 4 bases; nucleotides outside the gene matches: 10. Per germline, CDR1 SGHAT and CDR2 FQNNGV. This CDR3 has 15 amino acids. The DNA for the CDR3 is TGTGCCAGCAGCAGGGGGGACAGAAGAAGCTATGGCTACACCTTC. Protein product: CASSRGDRRSYGYTF.

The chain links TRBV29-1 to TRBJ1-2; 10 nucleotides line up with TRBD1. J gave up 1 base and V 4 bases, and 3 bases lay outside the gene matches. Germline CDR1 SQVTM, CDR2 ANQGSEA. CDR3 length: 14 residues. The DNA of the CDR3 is TGCAGCGTTGTTCGGACAGGGGGTAACTATGGCTACACCTTC. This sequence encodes CSVVRTGGNYGYTF.

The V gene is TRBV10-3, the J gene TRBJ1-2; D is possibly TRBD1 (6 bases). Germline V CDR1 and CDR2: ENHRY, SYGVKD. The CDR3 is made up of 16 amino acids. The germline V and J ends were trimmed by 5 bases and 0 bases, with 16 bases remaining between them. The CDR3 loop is CAISFMTGTTNYGYTF. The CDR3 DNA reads TGTGCCATCAGTTTTATGACAGGAACAACTAACTATGGCTACACCTTC.

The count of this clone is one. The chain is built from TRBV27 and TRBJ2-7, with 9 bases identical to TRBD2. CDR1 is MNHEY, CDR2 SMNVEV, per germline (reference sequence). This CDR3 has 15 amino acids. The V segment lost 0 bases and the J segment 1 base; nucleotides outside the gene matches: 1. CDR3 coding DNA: TGTGCCAGCAGTTTATCTAGCGGGAGATCCTACGAGCAGTACTTC. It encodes CASSLSSGRSYEQYF.

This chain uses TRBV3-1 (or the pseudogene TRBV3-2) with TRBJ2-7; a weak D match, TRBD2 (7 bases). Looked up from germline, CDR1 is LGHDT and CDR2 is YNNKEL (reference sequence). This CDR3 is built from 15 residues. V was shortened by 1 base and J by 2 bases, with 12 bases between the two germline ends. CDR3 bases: TGTGCCAGCAGCCAAGGTGGGGGGGCCACCTACGAGCAGTACTTC. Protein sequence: CASSQGGGATYEQYF.

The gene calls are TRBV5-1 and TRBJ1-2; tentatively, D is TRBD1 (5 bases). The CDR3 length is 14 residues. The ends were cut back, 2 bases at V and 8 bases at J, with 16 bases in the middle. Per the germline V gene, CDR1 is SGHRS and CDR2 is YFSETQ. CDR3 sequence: CASSFGTGYLGYTF. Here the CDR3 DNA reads TGCGCCAGCAGCTTCGGCACAGGATACTTGGGCTACACCTTC.

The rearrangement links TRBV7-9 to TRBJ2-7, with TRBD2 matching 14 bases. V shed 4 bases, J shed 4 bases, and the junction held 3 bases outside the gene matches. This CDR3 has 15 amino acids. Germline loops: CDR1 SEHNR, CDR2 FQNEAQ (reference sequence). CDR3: CASSWGLAGDYEQYF. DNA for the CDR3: TGTGCCAGCAGCTGGGGACTAGCGGGAGATTACGAGCAGTACTTC.

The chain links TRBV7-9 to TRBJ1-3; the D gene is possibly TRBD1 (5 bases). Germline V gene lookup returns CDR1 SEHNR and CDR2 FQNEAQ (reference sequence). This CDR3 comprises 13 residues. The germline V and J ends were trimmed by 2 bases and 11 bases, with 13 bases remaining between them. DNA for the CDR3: TGTGCCAGCAGCTTAATCGGGGGGTCCGCCATATATTTT. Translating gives CASSLIGGSAIYF. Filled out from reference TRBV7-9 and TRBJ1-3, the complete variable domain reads DTGVSQNPRHKITKRGQNVTFRCDPISEHNRLYWYRQTLGQGPEFLTYFQNEAQLEKSRLLSDRFSAERPKGSFSTLEIQRTEQGDSAMYLCASSLIGGSAIYFGEGSWLTVV.

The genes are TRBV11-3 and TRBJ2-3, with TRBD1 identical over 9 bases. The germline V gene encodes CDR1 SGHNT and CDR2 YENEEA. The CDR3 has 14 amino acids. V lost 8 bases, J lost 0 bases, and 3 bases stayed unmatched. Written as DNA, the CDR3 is TGTGCCAGCCAAGGGACAGGGAGCACAGATACGCAGTATTTT. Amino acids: CASQGTGSTDTQYF. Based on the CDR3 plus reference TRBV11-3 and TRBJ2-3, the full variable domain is EAGVVQSPRYKIIEKKQPVAFWCNPISGHNTLYWYLQNLGQGPELLIRYENEEAVDDSQLPKDRFSAERLKGVDSTLKIQPAELGDSAVYLCASQGTGSTDTQYFGPGTRLTVL.

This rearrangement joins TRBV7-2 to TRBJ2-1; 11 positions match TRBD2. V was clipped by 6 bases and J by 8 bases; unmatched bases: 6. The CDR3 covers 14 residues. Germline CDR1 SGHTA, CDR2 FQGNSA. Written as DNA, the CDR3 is TGTGCCAGCAGGGTAGCGGGAGGGCCCTATGAGCAGTTCTTC. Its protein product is CASRVAGGPYEQFF.

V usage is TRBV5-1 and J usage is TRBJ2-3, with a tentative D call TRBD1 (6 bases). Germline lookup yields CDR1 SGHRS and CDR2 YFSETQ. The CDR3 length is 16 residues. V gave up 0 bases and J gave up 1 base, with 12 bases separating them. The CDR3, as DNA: TGCGCCAGCAGCTTGGCCTTCACAGGGCGCACAGATACGCAGTATTTT. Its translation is CASSLAFTGRTDTQYF.

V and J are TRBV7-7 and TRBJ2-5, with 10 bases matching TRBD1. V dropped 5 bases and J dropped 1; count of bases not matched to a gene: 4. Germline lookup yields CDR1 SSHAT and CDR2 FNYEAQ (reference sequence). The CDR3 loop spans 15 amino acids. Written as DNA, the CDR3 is TGTGCCAGCAGCACGCGACAGGGGGCCCAAGAGACCCAGTACTTC. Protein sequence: CASSTRQGAQETQYF.